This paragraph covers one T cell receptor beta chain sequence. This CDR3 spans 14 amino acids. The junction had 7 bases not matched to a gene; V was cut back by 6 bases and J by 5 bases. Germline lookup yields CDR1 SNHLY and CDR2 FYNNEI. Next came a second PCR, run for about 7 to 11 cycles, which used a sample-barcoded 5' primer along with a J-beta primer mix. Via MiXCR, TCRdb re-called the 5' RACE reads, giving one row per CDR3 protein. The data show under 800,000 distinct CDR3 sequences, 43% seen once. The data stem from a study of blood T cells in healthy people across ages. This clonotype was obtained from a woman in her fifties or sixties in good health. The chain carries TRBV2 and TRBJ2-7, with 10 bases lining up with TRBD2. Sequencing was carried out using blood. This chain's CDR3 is CASSLGLASNEQYF. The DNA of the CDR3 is TGTGCCAGCAGCCTGGGACTAGCGAGCAACGAGCAGTACTTC. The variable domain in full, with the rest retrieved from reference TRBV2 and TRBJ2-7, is EPEVTQTPSHQVTQMGQEVILRCVPISNHLYFYWYRQILGQKVEFLVSFYNNEISEKSEIFDDQFSVERPDGSNFTLKIRSTKLEDSAMYFCASSLGLASNEQYFGPGTRLTVT.